A single sample is the source of the 3 T cell receptor beta chains below, sequenced in a study of blood T cell repertoires in COVID-19. The table came from immunoSEQ multiplex PCR; TCRdb's copy has only in-frame clones and leaves some out. The sample holds around 94,000 clones, nearly 90% seen once. The sample comprised peripheral blood. These receptors all stem from a man aged 45 to 65 with active COVID-19.

The chain joins TRBV29-1 to TRBJ2-5; TRBD1 might be the D (5 bases). CDR3 length: 14 residues. V lost 6 bases, J lost 4 bases, and 18 bases lay in between. Germline V gene lookup returns CDR1 SQVTM and CDR2 ANQGSEA. For the CDR3, the DNA is TGCAGCGTGATAATAGACAGTAAAGGAGAGACCCAGTACTTC. Protein product: CSVIIDSKGETQYF.

The rearrangement uses TRBV7-2 and TRBJ2-7; 8 bases align to TRBD2. Germline values: CDR1 SGHTA, CDR2 FQGNSA. The CDR3 length is 15 residues. With 0 bases clipped from V and 6 bases from J, the junction kept 7 bases outside the gene matches. CDR3 protein: CASSLAGTRVSEQYF. DNA of the CDR3: TGTGCCAGCAGCTTAGCCGGGACTAGAGTCTCCGAGCAGTACTTC.

This clone was counted once. The chain uses TRBV7-2 and TRBJ2-3; 10 nucleotides match TRBD1. Trimming removed 6 bases from V and 5 bases from J; junction bases left unmatched: 8. The CDR3 sequence is 15 residues long. Per the germline V gene, CDR1 is SGHTA and CDR2 is FQGNSA. The CDR3 protein is CASSRRGQGLDTQYF. The CDR3 DNA sequence: TGTGCCAGCAGTAGAAGGGGACAGGGGTTAGATACGCAGTATTTT.